These 28 T cell receptor beta chains came from one sample sequenced in a study of blood T cells in healthy people across ages (dated by TCRdb to between 2014 and 2017). Libraries were made using 5' RACE. TCRdb names Illumina HiSeq 2500 as the instrument used. A second PCR of roughly 7 to 12 cycles was performed with a sample-barcoded 5' primer and a J-beta primer mix. TCRdb trimmed the raw reads at Q25, called clones with MiXCR and kept productive beta chains. Each record represents a unique CDR3 protein, reported with the most common genes and DNA among its rows. This sample has about 1.4 million distinct CDR3 sequences in its table, and around 59% of those were observed once. Together, the top ten hold 6.5% to 8.5% of the sample. The source material was blood. These receptors were collected from a man aged 18 to 29 in good health.

The V and J genes are TRBV20-1 and TRBJ2-7, with 7 bases aligning to TRBD1. The junction had 7 bases not matched to a gene; V was cut back by 3 bases and J by 2 bases. The length of the CDR3 is 14 residues. The germline gives CDR1 DFQATT, CDR2 SNEGSKA (reference sequence). The CDR3 is CSARAGTATYEQYF. The DNA for the CDR3 is TGCAGTGCTAGGGCCGGGACAGCGACCTACGAGCAGTACTTC.

The V gene is TRBV3-1, the J gene TRBJ1-1; weak D call: TRBD1 (6 bases). The CDR3 covers 15 residues. V gave up 6 bases and J gave up 4 bases, with 18 bases separating them. Germline V gives CDR1 LGHDT, CDR2 YNNKEL (reference sequence). The CDR3 region is CASRPRRGKATEAFF. As DNA, the CDR3 is TGTGCCAGCAGACCTCGCAGGGGCAAGGCCACTGAAGCTTTCTTT.

J is TRBJ2-5 and V is TRBV20-1; D is unresolved. Germline loops: CDR1 DFQATT, CDR2 SNEGSKA (reference sequence). V was shortened by 5 bases and J by 2 bases, with 3 bases between the two germline ends. There are 10 residues in the CDR3. CDR3 in DNA: TGCAGTGCTGAACAAGAGACCCAGTACTTC. Encoded protein: CSAEQETQYF.

V gene TRBV5-5 combines with J gene TRBJ1-1; D unclear. This CDR3 is built from 16 residues. Germline assignment: CDR1 SGHKS and CDR2 YYEKEE (reference sequence). Trimming cost V 0 bases and J 3 bases, with 15 bases left between them. CDR3 region: CASSLAGHDWDTEAFF. The CDR3 region has the DNA TGTGCCAGCAGCTTGGCCGGGCACGATTGGGACACTGAAGCTTTCTTT.

The V and J genes are TRBV20-1 and TRBJ2-1; D might be TRBD1 (8 bases). Between the trimmed V and J ends, which lost 5 bases and 4 bases, there was a span of 30 bases. CDR1 is DFQATT and CDR2 is SNEGSKA in the germline V gene (reference sequence). The CDR3 sequence is 19 residues long. The CDR3 DNA reads as TGCAGTGCTCGCAACCGACAGGGGCTCACCCAAGCGGGGTACAATGAGCAGTTCTTC. It specifies CSARNRQGLTQAGYNEQFF.

The gene calls are TRBV5-1 and TRBJ1-4; D possibly corresponds to TRBD1 (5 bases). The V and J ends lost 1 base and 5 bases respectively, with 9 bases between them. The germline V gene has CDR1 SGHRS and CDR2 YFSETQ. The CDR3 runs to 14 residues. CDR3 region: CASSLQGSNEKLFF. CDR3 sequence (DNA): TGCGCCAGCAGCTTGCAGGGCTCAAATGAAAAACTGTTTTTT. Combining the CDR3 with reference TRBV5-1 and TRBJ1-4 gives the whole variable domain KAGVTQTPRYLIKTRGQQVTLSCSPISGHRSVSWYQQTPGQGLQFLFEYFSETQRNKGNFPGRFSGRQFSNSRSEMNVSTLELGDSALYLCASSLQGSNEKLFFGSGTQLSVL.

The genes are TRBV4-1 and TRBJ1-5; TRBD1 might be the D (5 bases). The germline CDR1 and CDR2 sequences are MGHRA and YSYEKL. The CDR3 consists of 17 residues. V was trimmed by 1 base and J by 4 bases, leaving 17 bases between them. The CDR3 is CASSQGRLWGSNQPQHF. CDR3 sequence (DNA): TGCGCCAGCAGCCAAGGCCGCCTTTGGGGGAGTAATCAGCCCCAGCATTTT.

V usage is TRBV18 and J usage is TRBJ1-2; perhaps TRBD1 as D (5 bases). CDR3 length equals 15 residues. The V end was cut by 2 bases, the J end by 4 bases, with 14 bases between. Per the germline V gene, CDR1 is KGHSH and CDR2 is LQKENI. The CDR3 sequence: CASSPSTQGLYGYTF. CDR3 DNA sequence: TGTGCCAGCTCACCAAGCACCCAGGGACTCTATGGCTACACCTTC.

V gene TRBV12-3 or TRBV12-4 combines with J gene TRBJ2-3; 11 nucleotides agree with TRBD2. With 3 bases clipped from V and 1 base from J, the junction kept 0 bases outside the gene matches. This CDR3 region has 15 residues. CDR3 bases: TGTGCCAGCAGTTTTAGCGGGGGGGGCACAGATACGCAGTATTTT. It yields the protein CASSFSGGGTDTQYF.

This chain uses TRBV7-2 with TRBJ2-3, with D unclear. This CDR3 region has 15 residues. In germline, CDR1 is SGHTA, CDR2 FQGNSA. Trimming removed 5 bases at V and 4 bases at J, with 16 bases between. For the CDR3, the DNA is TGTGCCAGCAGCACCATGGCCGTGGGGTCAGATACGCAGTATTTT. Translating gives CASSTMAVGSDTQYF.

The rearrangement links TRBV7-2 to TRBJ2-1; TRBD2 might be the D (5 bases). CDR3 length equals 15 residues. Trimming took 1 base from V and 6 from J, leaving 13 bases between them. CDR1 is SGHTA, CDR2 FQGNSA, per germline. CDR3 residues: CASSLGPGTFNEQFF. The CDR3 region has the DNA TGTGCCAGCAGCTTAGGCCCGGGAACCTTCAATGAGCAGTTCTTC.

V and J are TRBV15 and TRBJ2-1, with D possibly TRBD1 on 6 matching bases. The CDR3 totals 14 residues. CDR1 LNHNV and CDR2 YYDKDF come from the germline V gene (reference sequence). Trimming took 1 base from V and 4 from J, leaving 8 bases between them. The CDR3 DNA follows: TGTGCCACCAGCAGAGCCCAGGGGTACAATGAGCAGTTCTTC. It is translated as CATSRAQGYNEQFF.

This clonotype was observed a single time. The chain uses TRBV20-1 and TRBJ1-2; 7 bases are shared with TRBD1. CDR1 DFQATT and CDR2 SNEGSKA come from the germline V gene (reference sequence). This CDR3 spans 16 amino acids. V lost 5 bases, J lost 1 base, and 13 bases stayed unmatched. The CDR3 spells CSASEPGQPINYGYTF. CDR3 in DNA: TGCAGTGCTTCCGAACCGGGACAGCCGATTAACTATGGCTACACCTTC.

The CDR3 DNA follows: TGTGCCAGCAGCCTTGATCCGGGGACGCCATCCTACGAGCAGTACTTC. This codes for CASSLDPGTPSYEQYF. The gene calls are TRBV5-5 and TRBJ2-5, with D perhaps TRBD1 or TRBD2 (5 bases each). TRBJ2-7 explains the end of the DNA better; the J call may be wrong. CDR1 is SGHKS and CDR2 is YYEKEE in the germline V gene (reference sequence). The CDR3 covers 16 residues.

The CDR3 region has the DNA TGCGCCAGCAGCCAACAGACAGGGGAACCTCAAGATACGCAGTATTTT. Translation: CASSQQTGEPQDTQYF. The chain employs TRBV4-1 and TRBJ2-3; 8 bases agree with TRBD1. The CDR3 has 16 residues. With V trimmed by 2 bases and J by 5 bases, 9 bases remained unmatched. Per germline, CDR1 MGHRA and CDR2 YSYEKL.

The genes are TRBV4-1 and TRBJ2-1; 12 positions match TRBD2. The CDR3 loop spans 17 amino acids. Germline V gives CDR1 MGHRA, CDR2 YSYEKL. The J segment lost 5 bases and the V segment lost 3 bases, leaving 8 bases of the junction unmatched. The CDR3 region has the DNA TGCGCCAGCAGCCAGGGGGGACTAGCGGGTGGGGACAATGAGCAGTTCTTC. It codes for CASSQGGLAGGDNEQFF.

The sample holds a few counts of this clonotype. V usage is TRBV7-6 and J usage is TRBJ2-5, with TRBD1 matching 8 bases. This CDR3 has 15 residues. Germline CDR1 SGHVS, CDR2 FNYEAQ. After removal of 3 bases from V and 3 bases from J, the junction contained 6 bases not matched to a gene. CDR3 nucleotides: TGTGCCAGCAGCTTTACGAAACAGGGGGAAGAGACCCAGTACTTC. Protein product: CASSFTKQGEETQYF.

The V gene is TRBV6-2 or TRBV6-3, the J gene TRBJ2-7, with a possible D match to TRBD2 (6 bases). With the DNA end fitting TRBJ2-5 better, the J assignment may be wrong. This CDR3 contains 13 residues. CDR1 is MNHEY and CDR2 is SVGEGT in the germline V gene. CDR3 sequence: CASRQGTLETQYF. The CDR3 coding sequence is TGTGCCAGCAGACAAGGGACTTTAGAGACCCAGTACTTC.

The chain carries TRBV2 and TRBJ2-7; D is uncertain. CDR1 SNHLY and CDR2 FYNNEI come from the germline V gene. This CDR3 is built from 13 residues. Trimming removed 7 bases at V and 6 bases at J, with 16 bases between. Here the CDR3 DNA reads TGTGCCAGCACCGAAATGGGATCTGGCGAGCAGTACTTC. Protein sequence: CASTEMGSGEQYF.

V and J are TRBV11-2 and TRBJ2-7; 9 nucleotides align to TRBD2. The CDR3 is 16 residues long. CDR1 is SGHAT, CDR2 FQNNGV, per germline. The ends lost 0 bases at V and 3 bases at J; junction bases unmatched: 6. The DNA of the CDR3 is TGTGCCAGCAGCTTAGAAGGTAGTAGCGGGAGCTACGAGCAGTACTTC. It translates to CASSLEGSSGSYEQYF. The entire variable domain, with the rest obtained from reference TRBV11-2 and TRBJ2-7, is as follows: EAGVAQSPRYKIIEKRQSVAFWCNPISGHATLYWYQQILGQGPKLLIQFQNNGVVDDSQLPKDRFSAERLKGVDSTLKIQPAKLEDSAVYLCASSLEGSSGSYEQYFGPGTRLTVT.

This chain uses TRBV4-3 with TRBJ1-2; D is possibly TRBD1 (5 bases). Deletions cut 1 base from V and 2 bases from J, with 17 bases between. CDR3 length: 17 amino acids. The germline gives CDR1 LGHNA, CDR2 YSLEER. The CDR3 spells CASSQVVSGGTNYGYTF. In nucleotides, the CDR3 is TGCGCCAGCAGCCAAGTAGTTTCGGGGGGGACGAACTATGGCTACACCTTC.

This clonotype has a handful of counts. This rearrangement joins TRBV29-1 to TRBJ1-2; 9 bases align to TRBD1. This CDR3 has 11 residues. CDR1 is SQVTM and CDR2 is ANQGSEA in the germline V gene. V dropped 7 bases and J dropped 8; count of bases not matched to a gene: 5. The CDR3 spells CSARQGEGYTF. As DNA, the CDR3 is TGCAGCGCTCGACAGGGGGAAGGCTACACCTTC.

This chain connects TRBV13 to TRBJ2-1, with 7 bases aligning to TRBD2. V lost 4 bases and J lost 4; bases outside the gene matches: 10. The germline V gene encodes CDR1 PRHDT and CDR2 FYEKMQ (reference sequence). The CDR3 covers 16 residues. CDR3 amino acids: CASSSAGLPIYNEQFF. DNA for the CDR3: TGTGCCAGCAGCTCAGCGGGACTCCCTATTTACAATGAGCAGTTCTTC.

This clonotype occurred a few times. The chain joins TRBV5-1 to TRBJ2-1; 8 bases are shared with TRBD1. The V gene's germline CDR1 is SGHRS and CDR2 YFSETQ. The CDR3 is 15 residues long. Losses at the gene ends were 1 base for V and 8 bases for J; bases not matched to a gene: 8. The CDR3 sequence: CASSLWRQGADEQFF. As DNA, the CDR3 is TGCGCCAGCAGCTTGTGGCGGCAGGGGGCCGATGAGCAGTTCTTC.

The rearrangement joins TRBV7-2 to TRBJ2-4; the D is unclear. The DNA end favors TRBJ2-7, so the J call may be wrong. This CDR3 spans 18 amino acids. The V gene's germline CDR1 is SGHTA and CDR2 FQGNSA. In DNA form, the CDR3 reads TGTGCCAGCAGCTTAGTGCAGGCAGACTTGTATAATTTCTACGAGCAGTACTTC. It translates to CASSLVQADLYNFYEQYF.

This clonotype was recorded a few times. The chain has TRBV4-2 and TRBJ2-1, with D hard to call. Germline CDR1 is LGHNA and CDR2 is YNFKEQ. CDR3 length: 14 residues. Trimming removed 0 bases from V and 6 bases from J, with 9 bases in between. The CDR3, as DNA: TGTGCCAGCAGCCAAGATGCGCCCGCCAATGAGCAGTTCTTC. Its protein product is CASSQDAPANEQFF.

This clonotype has a handful of counts. V and J are TRBV6-2 or TRBV6-3 and TRBJ2-7, with a possible D match to TRBD1 (6 bases). This CDR3 contains 15 residues. Germline loops: CDR1 MNHEY, CDR2 SVGEGT. Trimming stripped 7 bases from V and 0 bases from J, with 16 bases between. Written as DNA, the CDR3 is TGTGCCAGCACTCGAACGGGCAGGGGCTCCTACGAGCAGTACTTC. It translates to CASTRTGRGSYEQYF.

This clonotype was found many times. Being one base from a much bigger clone, this may be a read error. CDR3 bases: TGCAGTGCTAGAGATCCAGCGGCGGATCATGAGCAGTACTTC. This sequence encodes CSARDPAADHEQYF. The chain is built from TRBV20-1 and TRBJ2-5; D might be TRBD2 (5 bases). The V and J ends lost 0 bases and 11 bases respectively, with 19 bases between them. CDR3 length equals 14 residues. Germline V gene sequence: CDR1 DFQATT, CDR2 SNEGSKA (reference sequence).